This T cell receptor (beta chain) was sequenced in a study of shared clonotypes between healthy human individuals. CD45RO-negative, CCR7-selected cells formed the naive CD8 fraction, which excluded terminally differentiated effector memory CD45RA+ cells. Every contributor of samples was a Caucasian grown-up residing in Nashville, Tennessee. TCRdb's copy holds only in-frame clones and misses some; the assay was immunoSEQ multiplex PCR. The data contain millions of clones, about 92% of them singletons. Study-wide findings and caveats: Against clonotypes common to all four donors, non-shared ones had lower generation probabilities. A generally larger estimated richness was seen in naive subsets than in memory subsets.

In regard to this clone: What it binds is not known.

There are 13 residues in the CDR3. V lost 5 bases and J lost 6, with 14 bases in between. Germline assignment: CDR1 ENHRY and CDR2 SYGVKD. This TCR derives from a man between 18 and 29 years old in good health. Some clones in this sample may be carry-over from other donors' samples. The sample consisted of naive CD8+ T cells from PBMCs. The V gene is TRBV10-3, the J gene TRBJ2-7; no clear D gene. Written as DNA, the CDR3 is TGTGCCATCAGTACGTTTGAGTGGCCCGAGCAGTACTTC. This codes for CAISTFEWPEQYF.